The present T cell receptor beta chain was sequenced within a study of radiation and T cells in renal cell carcinoma. Study results and limitations: Top tumor clonotypes rose in blood 2 weeks post-radiation, then contracted.

Repertoires were generated with immunoSEQ multiplex PCR, while TCRdb's copy carries only in-frame clones and drops some. The data show 95,000 to 150,000 clones, 81% seen once. Time point reported: blood 2 weeks post-SBRT. Noted treatment: 15 Gy SBRT to primary tumor, nephrectomy 4 weeks later. Radiation-treated patients gave blood at baseline, week 2 and week 4. CDR1 is GTSNPN, CDR2 SVGIG, per germline (reference sequence). Trimming took 4 bases from V and 4 from J, leaving 10 bases between them. The CDR3 runs 12 residues. This clone is a singleton in its sample. What it binds is not known. The chain couples TRBV30 to TRBJ2-5; D ambiguous. This TCR was sampled from a man aged 45-65 years with renal cell carcinoma. The sample consisted of blood, taken from a patient whose treatment included radiotherapy and nephrectomy. The CDR3 loop is CAWNLGTETQYF. The CDR3 DNA follows: TGTGCCTGGAATTTGGGTACAGAGACCCAGTACTTC.